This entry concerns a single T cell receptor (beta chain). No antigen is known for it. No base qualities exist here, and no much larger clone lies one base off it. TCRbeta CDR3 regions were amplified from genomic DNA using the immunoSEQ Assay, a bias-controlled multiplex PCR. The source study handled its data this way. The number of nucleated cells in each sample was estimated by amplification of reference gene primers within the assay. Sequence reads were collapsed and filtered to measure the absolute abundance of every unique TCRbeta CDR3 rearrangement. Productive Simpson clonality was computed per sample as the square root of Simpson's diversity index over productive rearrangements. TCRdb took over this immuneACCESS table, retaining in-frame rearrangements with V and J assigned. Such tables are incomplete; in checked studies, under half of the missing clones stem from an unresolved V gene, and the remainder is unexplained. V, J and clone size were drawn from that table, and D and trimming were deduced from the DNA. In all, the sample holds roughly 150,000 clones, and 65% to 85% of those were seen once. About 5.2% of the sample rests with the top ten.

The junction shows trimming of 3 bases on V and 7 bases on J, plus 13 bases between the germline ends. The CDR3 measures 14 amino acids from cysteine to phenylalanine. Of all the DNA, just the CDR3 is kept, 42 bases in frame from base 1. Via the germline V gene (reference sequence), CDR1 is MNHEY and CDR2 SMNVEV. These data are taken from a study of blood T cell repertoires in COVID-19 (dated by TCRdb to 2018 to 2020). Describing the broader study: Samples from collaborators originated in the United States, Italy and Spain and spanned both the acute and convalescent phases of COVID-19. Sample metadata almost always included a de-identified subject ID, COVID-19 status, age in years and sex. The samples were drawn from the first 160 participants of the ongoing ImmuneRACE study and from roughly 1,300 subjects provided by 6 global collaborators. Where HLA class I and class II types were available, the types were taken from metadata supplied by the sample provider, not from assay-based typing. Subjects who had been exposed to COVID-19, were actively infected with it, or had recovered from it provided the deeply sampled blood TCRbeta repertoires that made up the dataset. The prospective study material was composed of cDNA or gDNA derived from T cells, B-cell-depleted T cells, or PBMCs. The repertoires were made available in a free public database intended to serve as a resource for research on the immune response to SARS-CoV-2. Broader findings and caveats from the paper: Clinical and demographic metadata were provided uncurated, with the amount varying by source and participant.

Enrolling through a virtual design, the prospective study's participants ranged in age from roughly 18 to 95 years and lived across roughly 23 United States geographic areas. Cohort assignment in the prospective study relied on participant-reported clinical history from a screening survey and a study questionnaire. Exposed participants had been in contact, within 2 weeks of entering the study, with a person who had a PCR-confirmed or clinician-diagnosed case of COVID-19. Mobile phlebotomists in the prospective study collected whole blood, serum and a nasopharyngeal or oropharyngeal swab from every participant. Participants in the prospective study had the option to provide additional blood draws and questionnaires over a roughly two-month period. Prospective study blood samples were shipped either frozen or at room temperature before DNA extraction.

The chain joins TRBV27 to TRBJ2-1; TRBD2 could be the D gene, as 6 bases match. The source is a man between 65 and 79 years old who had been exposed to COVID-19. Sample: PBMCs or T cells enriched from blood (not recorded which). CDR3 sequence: CASSFWGGSNEQFF. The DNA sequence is TGTGCCAGCAGTTTTTGGGGAGGAAGTAATGAGCAGTTCTTC.